These T cell receptor beta chains were read from a single sample in a study of blood T cell repertoires in COVID-19. Repertoires were generated with immunoSEQ multiplex PCR, while TCRdb's copy carries only in-frame clones and drops some. Among under 200,000 clones listed, 84% were seen once. The sequencing sample was made of peripheral blood. The receptors come from a woman in her 70s with COVID-19, enrolled during active disease. CDR3s include the opening cysteine and the closing phenylalanine or tryptophan. The order of the fields is clone size, J gene, V gene, D gene, CDR3 DNA, CDR3 protein. A D gene is named only where the DNA matches it firmly. The size entry is marked missing in some rows and otherwise reads once, few, many or a size class.

-	TRBJ1-1	TRBV11-2	-	TGTGCCAGCAGCTTAGGGAGCATGAACACTGAAGCTTTCTTT	CASSLGSMNTEAFF
-	TRBJ2-5	TRBV12-3/TRBV12-4	-	TGTGCCAGCAGTTTTTTCGGGGAGACCCAGTACTTC	CASSFFGETQYF
-	TRBJ2-1	TRBV30	-	TGTGCCTGGAACCAGGGAAATGAGCAGTTCTTC	CAWNQGNEQFF
-	TRBJ1-2	TRBV5-1	-	TGCGCCAGCAGCTTGGGTTCCAGGGACTATGGCTACACCTTC	CASSLGSRDYGYTF
-	TRBJ2-2	TRBV7-2	-	TGTGCCAGCAGCTTAGTGTTCGATGCCCGGGGCACCGGGGAGCTGTTTTTT	CASSLVFDARGTGELFF
-	TRBJ2-6	TRBV6-1	TRBD1	TGTGCCAGCAGTGGCTCCGTGGGACAGGGGACCGGGGCCAACGTCCTGACTTTC	CASSGSVGQGTGANVLTF
-	TRBJ2-5	TRBV2	-	TGTGCCAGCAGACCTCGAGCTAACCAAGAGACCCAGTACTTC	CASRPRANQETQYF
-	TRBJ1-6	TRBV10-3	-	TGTGCCATCAGTAGAGTGCAGGGGTATAATTCACCCCTCCACTTT	CAISRVQGYNSPLHF
-	TRBJ1-4	TRBV6-1	-	TGTGCCAGCAGTGAACTTTGGGGGGTTGTTTCTTTGAAACTGTTTTTT	CASSELWGVVSLKLFF
-	TRBJ2-2	TRBV13	-	TGTGCCAGCAGCTTTGGCAGGATCACCGGGGAGCTGTTTTTT	CASSFGRITGELFF
-	TRBJ1-2	TRBV30	TRBD1	TGTGCCTGGAGTGCGACAGGGCTCGTTGGCTACACCTTC	CAWSATGLVGYTF
-	TRBJ2-1	TRBV5-8	TRBD2	TGTGCCAGCAGCTTGGAAGGACTAGCGACCAACAATGAGCAGTTCTTC	CASSLEGLATNNEQFF
few	TRBJ1-5	TRBV28	-	TGTGCCAGCAGTTTAGGTCGGGGGGCTTTTAGTCAGCCCCAGCATTTT	CASSLGRGAFSQPQHF
few	TRBJ2-7	TRBV2	TRBD2	TGTGCCAGCAGTGAAAGGGTAGCGGGATTTTTCGAGCAGTACTTC	CASSERVAGFFEQYF
once	TRBJ2-1	TRBV5-1	TRBD1	TGCGCCAGCAGCCCCTTTGGGACAGGGAGATACAATGAGCAGTTCTTC	CASSPFGTGRYNEQFF
-	TRBJ1-1	TRBV19	-	TGTGCCAGTAGTATAAGCTTTTTAACGAGCACTGAAGCTTTCTTT	CASSISFLTSTEAFF
-	TRBJ2-3	TRBV19	TRBD2	TGTGCCAGTAGTATAGACCGGACTAGGGCTAGCACAGATACGCAGTATTTT	CASSIDRTRASTDTQYF
-	TRBJ2-1	TRBV7-6	TRBD2	TGTGCCAGCAGCTTAGAGGGAGCGGGAGCCCCCAGTGAGCAGTTCTTC	CASSLEGAGAPSEQFF
-	TRBJ2-5	TRBV3-1/TRBV3-2	TRBD2	TGTGCCAGCAGCCAAGGTGGCGGGGGGGCCGCAGAGACCCAGTACTTC	CASSQGGGGAAETQYF
-	TRBJ1-1	TRBV6-5	-	TGTGCCAGCAGCCACAATTTCCTGAACACTGAAGCTTTCTTT	CASSHNFLNTEAFF
few	TRBJ2-1	TRBV13	-	TGTGCCAGCACCACGGGAGGGGGCGTTACGCATGAGCAGTTCTTC	CASTTGGGVTHEQFF
-	TRBJ2-1	TRBV10-2	TRBD2	TGCGCCAGCAGGGAACTAGCGGGAGCAGTCCTAAATGAGCAGTTCTTC	CASRELAGAVLNEQFF
-	TRBJ1-5	TRBV19	-	TGTGCCAGTAGTATAAACAGTGATAGCAATCAGCCCCAGCATTTT	CASSINSDSNQPQHF
-	TRBJ1-5	TRBV19	-	TGTGCCAGTAGTATAGGAACGGCAGAGGGAGATCAGCCCCAGCATTTT	CASSIGTAEGDQPQHF
-	TRBJ1-4	TRBV5-5	TRBD1	TGTGCCAGCAGCTTGGGGCAGGGGGGCACCTTTAATGAAAAACTGTTTTTT	CASSLGQGGTFNEKLFF
-	TRBJ2-5	TRBV19	TRBD2	TGTGCCAGTAGTATTTCTGGACTAGGCCCTGGGGAGACCCAGTACTTC	CASSISGLGPGETQYF
-	TRBJ2-2	TRBV11-2	TRBD2	TGTGCCAGCAGCTTAGGTCTAGCGGGAGGAAGCACCGGGGAGCTGTTTTTT	CASSLGLAGGSTGELFF
-	TRBJ2-7	TRBV5-5	TRBD1	TGTGCCAGCAGCTTGGGGACAGGGGCCTACGAGCAGTACTTC	CASSLGTGAYEQYF
-	TRBJ2-1	TRBV28	TRBD2	TGTGCCAGCAGTTCTCCGGCGGGGGGATCGGGGTACAATGAGCAGTTCTTC	CASSSPAGGSGYNEQFF
-	TRBJ2-2	TRBV27	-	TGTGCCAGCATCGTCGATCTAGCTCACGCGAACACCGGGGAGCTGTTTTTT	CASIVDLAHANTGELFF
-	TRBJ1-4	TRBV10-3	-	TGTGCCATCAGTTTAAGAGGGGAAAAACTGTTTTTT	CAISLRGEKLFF
-	TRBJ2-3	TRBV28	-	TGTGCCAGCAGTTTATCTGGTAGCTACGGCACAGATACGCAGTATTTT	CASSLSGSYGTDTQYF
-	TRBJ2-7	TRBV7-9	-	TGTGCCAGCAGCTTAGCGGAGGGGGCCGAGCAGTACTTC	CASSLAEGAEQYF
few	TRBJ1-1	TRBV27	TRBD1	TGTGCCAGCAGTTTCCTCTTGGACAGGGACAAAGCTTTCTTT	CASSFLLDRDKAFF
-	TRBJ1-2	TRBV19	-	TGTGCCAGTAGTATCGTGGCAAGATCTAACTATGGCTACACCTTC	CASSIVARSNYGYTF
few	TRBJ1-5	TRBV7-8	-	TGTGCCAGCAGCTTAGAAGGACAGTCTTACAATCAGCCCCAGCATTTT	CASSLEGQSYNQPQHF
-	TRBJ1-2	TRBV27	-	TGTGCCAGCAGTTCCAGCGGGGCCCTGGGCTACACCTTC	CASSSSGALGYTF
-	TRBJ2-7	TRBV7-9	TRBD2	TGTGCCAGCAGCGGATATAGCGGGAGGAGCTCCTACGAGCAGTACTTC	CASSGYSGRSSYEQYF
-	TRBJ1-1	TRBV6-6	-	TGTGCCAGTCAGGGGAACACTGAAGCTTTCTTT	CASQGNTEAFF
-	TRBJ2-7	TRBV5-6	-	TGTGCCAGCAGCTTGATGACGCGCGGGGACTCCTACGAGCAGTACTTC	CASSLMTRGDSYEQYF
-	TRBJ1-4	TRBV5-5	-	TGTGCCAGCAGCCGGGTGGGGCAGGGTAATGAAAAACTGTTTTTT	CASSRVGQGNEKLFF
-	TRBJ2-1	TRBV19	-	TGTGCCAGTAGTCAAGCGGTGGAGCAGTTCTTC	CASSQAVEQFF
-	TRBJ2-2	TRBV21-1	-	TGTGCCAGCAGGCCCCAAAGGCTAGCGGCGAACACCGGGGAGCTGTTTTTT	CASRPQRLAANTGELFF
-	TRBJ1-5	TRBV6-1	-	TGTGCCAGCAGTGACCGCCGAACAGGGTCCCAGCCCCAGCATTTT	CASSDRRTGSQPQHF
-	TRBJ1-1	TRBV6-1	TRBD1	TGTGCCACCGAGAGGACAGGTACTTCTGAAGCTTTCTTT	CATERTGTSEAFF
-	TRBJ2-5	TRBV13	TRBD1	TGTGCCAGCACACTACAGGGGGATGAGGGGCAGACCCAGTACTTC	CASTLQGDEGQTQYF
-	TRBJ1-1	TRBV29-1	-	TGCAGCGTTTTCAAGGGAAGGGGCACTGAAGCTTTCTTT	CSVFKGRGTEAFF
-	TRBJ2-5	TRBV6-5	-	TGTGCCAGCAGTTACTCGTACTTGGAGACCCAGTACTTC	CASSYSYLETQYF
few	TRBJ2-3	TRBV7-3	TRBD1	TGTGCCAGCTCAGGGGGAGGCACAGATACGCAGTATTTT	CASSGGGTDTQYF
-	TRBJ2-1	TRBV5-1	TRBD2	TGCGCCAGCAGCGTGAGCGGGAGGGCCCACGAGCAGTTCTTC	CASSVSGRAHEQFF
once	TRBJ1-1	TRBV19	-	TGTGCCAGTAGCCCTTCCGGGGACTCGAACACTGAAGCTTTCTTT	CASSPSGDSNTEAFF
-	TRBJ1-2	TRBV28	TRBD1	TGTGCCAGCAGTTATATGACAGGGTCTGGCTACACCTTC	CASSYMTGSGYTF
-	TRBJ1-6	TRBV14	-	TGTGCCAGCAGCCAAGAGACGACAGCGGGTTCACCCCTCCACTTT	CASSQETTAGSPLHF
-	TRBJ1-6	TRBV5-4	TRBD1	TGTGCCAGCAGCCGGGACAGGGGCAACTCACCCCTCCACTTT	CASSRDRGNSPLHF
-	TRBJ2-2	TRBV7-7	-	TGTGCCAGCAGCGACACCCCAGGGGCGCTTGGCACCGGGGAGCTGTTTTTT	CASSDTPGALGTGELFF
-	TRBJ2-2	TRBV7-9	-	TGTGCCAGCAGGGCCGGGACATTAGACACCGGGGAGCTGTTTTTT	CASRAGTLDTGELFF
-	TRBJ2-3	TRBV19	-	TGTGCCAGCAGACATAGCGGCCCTAGCACAGATACGCAGTATTTT	CASRHSGPSTDTQYF
-	TRBJ1-4	TRBV18	-	TGTGCCAGCTCACCCCCCACAGCAGGGAATGAAAAACTGTTTTTT	CASSPPTAGNEKLFF
-	TRBJ2-2	TRBV6-5	TRBD2	TGTGCCAGCAGATCCGGGACTAAGAACACCGGGGAGCTGTTTTTT	CASRSGTKNTGELFF
-	TRBJ1-3	TRBV30	-	TGTGCCTGGAGTGTCTTCTTGGCGGGACCGAACTCTGGAAACACCATATATTTT	CAWSVFLAGPNSGNTIYF